This is a list of T cell receptor beta chains from one sample in a study of blood T cell repertoires in COVID-19. Sequenced by immunoSEQ multiplex PCR; TCRdb stores in-frame clones only, minus some. The data hold fewer than 300,000 clones, with 85% to 90% observed a single time. The sequencing sample was made of peripheral blood. The receptors were gathered from a human donor in a cohort sampled during active COVID-19. Both conserved end residues are part of each CDR3. The D gene is left open where the match is weak. Where a row states a size, it is once, few, many or the class of an expanded clone; other rows omit it.

cdr3_aa	cdr3_nt	d_call	v_call	cdr3_length	clone_size	j_call
CASSLRENTEAFF	TGTGCCAGCAGCCTCCGGGAGAACACTGAAGCTTTCTTT	NA	TRBV27	13	once	TRBJ1-1
CASSSSPPDTQYF	TGTGCCAGCAGCTCGTCCCCCCCAGATACGCAGTATTTT	NA	TRBV7-3	13	NA	TRBJ2-3
CASSPGPAGPYNEQFF	TGTGCCAGCAGCCCCGGCCCAGCGGGGCCCTACAATGAGCAGTTCTTC	TRBD2	TRBV7-2	16	NA	TRBJ2-1
CASSPDRVGANVLTF	TGTGCCAGCAGTCCGGACAGGGTGGGGGCCAACGTCCTGACTTTC	TRBD1	TRBV27	15	few	TRBJ2-6
CASSLERAGTHTRTRVF	TGTGCCAGCAGCTTAGAAAGGGCCGGTACCCATACGAGGACACGTGTATTC	NA	TRBV7-2	17	NA	TRBJ2-7
CASSPRATGNTIYF	TGTGCCAGCTCCCCGAGGGCTACTGGAAACACCATATATTTT	NA	TRBV18	14	NA	TRBJ1-3
CASSQHPQGGPNTGELFF	TGCGCCAGCAGCCAACACCCTCAAGGGGGACCGAACACCGGGGAGCTGTTTTTT	NA	TRBV4-3	18	NA	TRBJ2-2
CASSRGGDQPQHF	TGTGCCAGCAGCAGGGGCGGGGATCAGCCCCAGCATTTT	NA	TRBV5-4	13	few	TRBJ1-5
CSVEQVARPGAQYF	TGCAGCGTTGAACAGGTAGCGCGGCCCGGGGCCCAGTACTTC	NA	TRBV29-1	14	NA	TRBJ2-5
CASSWKAPAGETQYF	TGCGCCAGCAGCTGGAAAGCCCCGGCGGGAGAGACCCAGTACTTC	NA	TRBV5-1	15	NA	TRBJ2-5
CATEICKTEQNIQYF	TGTGCCACCGAGATCTGTAAAACAGAGCAAAACATTCAGTACTTC	NA	TRBV24-1	15	NA	TRBJ2-4
CASSGEDRGPSEQYF	TGTGCCAGCAGCGGAGAGGACAGGGGTCCCTCCGAGCAGTACTTC	TRBD1	TRBV9	15	once	TRBJ2-7
CSVEGGTNEKLFF	TGCAGCGTTGAAGGAGGTACCAATGAAAAACTGTTTTTT	NA	TRBV29-1	13	NA	TRBJ1-4
CAWRSPRQRVYTEAFF	TGTGCCTGGAGGTCCCCCAGACAGAGAGTCTACACTGAAGCTTTCTTT	NA	TRBV30	16	NA	TRBJ1-1
CASSTAGGVNSPLHF	TGTGCCAGCAGCACCGCAGGGGGTGTCAATTCACCCCTCCACTTT	TRBD1	TRBV7-9	15	NA	TRBJ1-6
CASSDMGGRRSGGREQYF	TGTGCCAGCAGTGATATGGGGGGACGGAGAAGCGGAGGGAGGGAGCAGTACTTC	NA	TRBV6-1	18	NA	TRBJ2-7
CASSLVRPSRTGQNYGYTF	TGTGCCAGCAGCTTAGTACGGCCCTCCCGGACAGGGCAAAACTATGGCTACACCTTC	TRBD1	TRBV7-2	19	NA	TRBJ1-2
CASSTGIRGEQYF	TGTGCCAGCAGTACCGGGATCCGGGGGGAGCAGTACTTC	NA	TRBV6-6	13	NA	TRBJ2-7
CASSSFGQGSPGANVLTF	TGTGCCAGCAGCTCATTCGGACAGGGGTCCCCTGGGGCCAACGTCCTGACTTTC	TRBD1	TRBV7-3	18	once	TRBJ2-6
CASSPNRRRTDTQYF	TGTGCCAGCTCACCGAACAGGCGTCGCACAGATACGCAGTATTTT	NA	TRBV18	15	NA	TRBJ2-3
CASSEGLPRPDTQYF	TGTGCCAGCTCAGAGGGACTACCCCGCCCAGATACGCAGTATTTT	TRBD2	TRBV18	15	NA	TRBJ2-3
CASSQDQTGGNTIYF	TGCGCCAGCAGCCAAGACCAGACAGGAGGAAACACCATATATTTT	NA	TRBV4-1	15	NA	TRBJ1-3
CASSRDRVGEQYF	TGTGCCAGCAGCCGGGACAGGGTGGGCGAGCAGTACTTC	TRBD1	TRBV5-4	13	NA	TRBJ2-7
CASSGLAGDHTEAFF	TGTGCCAGCAGTGGGCTGGCAGGGGACCACACTGAAGCTTTCTTT	NA	TRBV2	15	many	TRBJ1-1
CATSDPRTSDYNEQFF	TGTGCCACCAGTGACCCCCGGACTAGCGACTACAATGAGCAGTTCTTC	TRBD2	TRBV24-1	16	NA	TRBJ2-1
CASSINRNTGELFF	TGTGCCAGTAGTATAAACAGGAACACCGGGGAGCTGTTTTTT	NA	TRBV19	14	few	TRBJ2-2
CASSLGGLAYEQYF	TGTGCCAGCAGCTTAGGCGGACTAGCCTACGAGCAGTACTTC	TRBD2	TRBV11-3	14	NA	TRBJ2-7
CASSLRTSATGELFF	TGTGCCAGCAGCCTCCGGACTAGCGCGACCGGGGAGCTGTTTTTT	TRBD2	TRBV5-8	15	NA	TRBJ2-2
CASSERQGQENEQYF	TGCGCCAGCAGCGAACGACAGGGTCAAGAAAACGAGCAGTACTTC	TRBD1	TRBV5-1	15	NA	TRBJ2-7
CASSYPISYTEAFF	TGTGCCAGCAGCTACCCTATCTCCTACACTGAAGCTTTCTTT	NA	TRBV7-9	14	few	TRBJ1-1
CATSDSARGAETQYF	TGTGCCACCAGTGACTCGGCCCGGGGTGCGGAGACCCAGTACTTC	NA	TRBV24-1	15	NA	TRBJ2-5
CASSPSRAGANVLTF	TGTGCCAGCAGCCCCTCGAGGGCTGGGGCCAACGTCCTGACTTTC	NA	TRBV7-9	15	NA	TRBJ2-6
CASSLAGDRADEKLFF	TGTGCCAGCAGCTTAGCGGGGGACAGGGCTGATGAAAAACTGTTTTTT	TRBD1	TRBV7-2	16	NA	TRBJ1-4
CSASLGPGDQPQHF	TGCAGTGCTAGTCTAGGGCCAGGGGATCAGCCCCAGCATTTT	NA	TRBV20-1	14	NA	TRBJ1-5
CATSSSEQSLIYNEQFF	TGTGCCACCAGCTCCTCGGAACAGAGCTTAATTTACAATGAGCAGTTCTTC	NA	TRBV15	17	NA	TRBJ2-1
CASNRAGQPQHF	TGTGCCAGCAACAGGGCAGGCCAGCCCCAGCATTTT	NA	TRBV6-5	12	NA	TRBJ1-5
CASKQGQEQFF	TGTGCCAGTAAACAGGGGCAAGAGCAGTTCTTC	TRBD1	TRBV6-5	11	NA	TRBJ2-1
CASSLFTGVEQYF	TGTGCCAGCAGCCTTTTTACAGGGGTTGAGCAGTACTTC	TRBD1	TRBV11-2	13	NA	TRBJ2-7
CAILRDRPDYGYTF	TGTGCCATACTCCGGGACAGGCCGGACTATGGCTACACCTTC	TRBD1	TRBV6-5	14	NA	TRBJ1-2
CASFAGRTGELFF	TGTGCCAGCTTCGCGGGGAGAACCGGGGAGCTGTTTTTT	NA	TRBV6-5	13	NA	TRBJ2-2
CASSPGQHSNSPLHF	TGTGCCAGCAGTCCGGGACAACACTCTAATTCACCCCTCCACTTT	NA	TRBV6-5	15	NA	TRBJ1-6
CASSIGLRDRSYEQYF	TGTGCCAGTAGTATAGGACTCCGGGACAGATCCTACGAGCAGTACTTC	TRBD1	TRBV19	16	once	TRBJ2-7
CASSIRTGPSTDTQYF	TGTGCCAGCAGCATACGGACAGGCCCATCCACAGATACGCAGTATTTT	TRBD1	TRBV11-2	16	NA	TRBJ2-3
CASSPERRVGETQYF	TGTGCCAGCTCACCAGAGAGGCGGGTAGGGGAGACCCAGTACTTC	NA	TRBV18	15	NA	TRBJ2-5
CASSQVGGNTEAFF	TGTGCCAGCAGCCAAGTGGGGGGGAACACTGAAGCTTTCTTT	NA	TRBV14	14	NA	TRBJ1-1
CASSEWTSRSQEQFF	TGCGCCAGCAGCGAATGGACTAGTAGGTCCCAGGAGCAGTTCTTC	TRBD2	TRBV5-1	15	NA	TRBJ2-1
CASTPPGRSQETQYF	TGTGCCAGCACCCCCCCGGGGAGGAGCCAAGAGACCCAGTACTTC	NA	TRBV6-5	15	once	TRBJ2-5
CASSPPGWISGNTIYF	TGTGCCAGCAGCCCCCCCGGGTGGATCTCTGGAAACACCATATATTTT	NA	TRBV28	16	few	TRBJ1-3
CASTEDRRYGYTF	TGCGCCAGCACTGAGGACAGACGATATGGCTACACCTTC	NA	TRBV10-2	13	NA	TRBJ1-2
CASSPLGTRLEQYF	TGTGCCAGCTCACCACTCGGGACTAGACTCGAGCAGTACTTC	TRBD2	TRBV18	14	NA	TRBJ2-7